This T cell receptor (beta chain) originates from a study of shared clonotypes between healthy human individuals. The data were produced by immunoSEQ multiplex PCR, yet TCRdb's version contains in-frame clones alone and is incomplete. The sample records about 1,900,000 clones, about 95% being singletons. Overall study findings and caveats: A few donors held 4.5% to 5% of naive CD4 clonotypes in common.

CDR3 size: 12 residues. Trimming took 5 bases from V and 6 from J; bases not matched to a gene: 3. The germline V gene encodes CDR1 MNHEY and CDR2 SMNVEV (reference sequence). Naive CD8 cells were CD45RO-negative, positively selected for CCR7, excluding terminally differentiated effector memory CD45RA+ cells. Details on this clone: The antigen remains undetermined.

The genes are TRBV27 and TRBJ1-1, with 7 bases identical to TRBD1. This receptor was identified in a man between 18 and 35 years old in good health. The source material was naive CD8+ T cells sorted from blood. The DNA for the CDR3 is TGTGCCAGCAGTATACAGGGGTCTGAAGCTTTCTTT. Its translation: CASSIQGSEAFF.